The rows below give T cell receptor beta chains drawn from one sample of a study of blood T cell repertoires in COVID-19. Sequencing used immunoSEQ multiplex PCR; TCRdb keeps in-frame clones, though not all of them. The sample records more than 25,000 clones, about 87% being singletons. Material: peripheral blood. Source of these receptors: a human donor in a cohort sampled during active COVID-19. Each CDR3 is given with its conserved first and last residue. Fields, in order: V gene, J gene, D gene, clone size, CDR3 protein, CDR3 DNA. A D gene is named only where the DNA matches it firmly. Expanded clones are given a class, and other clones once, few, many or no size at all.

>TRBV3-1/TRBV3-2|TRBJ2-1|.|.
CASSPFLEDNEQFF
TGTGCCAGCAGCCCTTTTCTAGAGGACAATGAGCAGTTCTTC
>TRBV6-6|TRBJ1-1|.|few
CATTWAAGAEAFF
TGTGCCACAACTTGGGCGGCGGGCGCTGAAGCTTTCTTT
>TRBV2|TRBJ1-5|TRBD1|few
CASRGDRVSNQPQHF
TGTGCCAGCAGAGGGGACAGGGTTAGCAATCAGCCCCAGCATTTT
>TRBV28|TRBJ1-5|.|.
CASSPPGGLVQHF
TGTGCCAGCAGCCCCCCGGGGGGCTTGGTCCAGCATTTT
>TRBV7-9|TRBJ2-1|TRBD1|.
CASSPGTAREQFF
TGTGCCAGCAGCCCTGGGACAGCCCGCGAGCAGTTCTTC
>TRBV3-1/TRBV3-2|TRBJ1-4|.|.
CASSQESGLGGEKLFF
TGTGCCAGCAGCCAAGAATCAGGGCTTGGCGGTGAAAAACTGTTTTTT
>TRBV3-1/TRBV3-2|TRBJ2-5|.|.
CASSQDPGKETQYF
TGTGCCAGCAGCCAAGATCCAGGGAAAGAGACCCAGTACTTC
>TRBV7-3|TRBJ2-7|TRBD1|.
CASSQTGVGEQYF
TGTGCCAGCAGCCAGACAGGGGTCGGCGAGCAGTACTTC
>TRBV20-1|TRBJ2-7|.|.
CSARVGVEQYF
TGCAGTGCTAGAGTAGGGGTCGAGCAGTACTTC
>TRBV7-9|TRBJ1-4|TRBD1|few
CASSLGTGREKLFF
TGTGCCAGCAGCCTTGGGACAGGGAGAGAAAAACTGTTTTTT
>TRBV7-3|TRBJ1-1|.|.
CASSLRQRTEAFF
TGTGCCAGCAGCTTACGACAGCGAACTGAAGCTTTCTTT
>TRBV4-1|TRBJ1-5|.|few
CASSQGNEGNQPQHF
TGCGCCAGCAGCCAAGGTAACGAGGGCAATCAGCCCCAGCATTTT
>TRBV7-2|TRBJ2-5|.|.
CASSLDRSVEETQYF
TGTGCCAGCAGCTTAGACAGGTCGGTGGAAGAGACCCAGTACTTC
>TRBV28|TRBJ1-3|.|.
CASRTQGSGNTIYF
TGTGCCAGCAGGACCCAGGGCTCTGGAAACACCATATATTTT
>TRBV28|TRBJ1-1|.|.
CASSLISGNTEAFF
TGTGCCAGCAGTCTAATTTCAGGGAACACTGAAGCTTTCTTT
>TRBV15|TRBJ2-1|TRBD1|.
CATRGQGSPGLNEQFF
TGTGCCACCAGAGGACAGGGGTCCCCGGGGCTAAATGAGCAGTTCTTC
>TRBV25-1|TRBJ2-7|TRBD1|.
CASSDWDRSYEQYF
TGTGCCAGCAGTGATTGGGACAGGTCCTACGAGCAGTACTTC
>TRBV29-1|TRBJ2-2|.|.
CSVAGSRTGELFF
TGCAGCGTTGCCGGGTCTAGGACCGGGGAGCTGTTTTTT
>TRBV5-1|TRBJ2-4|TRBD2|.
CASSPGRDPALGKNIQYF
TGCGCCAGCAGTCCCGGGAGGGACCCAGCCCTAGGCAAAAACATTCAGTACTTC
>TRBV30|TRBJ2-3|.|.
CAWSVNSAIDTQYF
TGTGCCTGGAGTGTTAACTCCGCGATAGATACGCAGTATTTT
>TRBV28|TRBJ2-7|.|.
CATLTPGRFGEQYF
TGTGCCACCTTAACCCCGGGTCGGTTCGGCGAGCAGTACTTC
>TRBV5-1|TRBJ2-1|.|.
CASNHEGGYEQFF
TGCGCCAGCAATCACGAGGGTGGGTATGAGCAGTTCTTC
>TRBV5-1|TRBJ2-3|.|.
CASSPEDSTDTQYF
TGCGCCAGCAGCCCTGAGGACTCCACAGATACGCAGTATTTT
>TRBV19|TRBJ1-2|.|.
CASSLDSANYGYTF
TGTGCCAGTAGTTTGGACTCTGCTAACTATGGCTACACCTTC
>TRBV5-5|TRBJ1-5|.|once
CASSLDLGAWQPQHF
TGTGCCAGCAGCTTGGATCTGGGGGCATGGCAGCCCCAGCATTTT
>TRBV6-6|TRBJ1-2|.|.
CASRQTGDPTF
TGTGCCAGCAGACAAACGGGGGACCCAACCTTC
>TRBV11-2|TRBJ2-1|.|.
CASSLGEVGPYNEQFF
TGTGCCAGCAGCTTAGGGGAGGTAGGCCCCTACAATGAGCAGTTCTTC
>TRBV7-9|TRBJ2-3|TRBD1|.
CASTSGALWTGPDTQYF
TGTGCCAGCACCTCAGGAGCTTTATGGACAGGCCCAGATACGCAGTATTTT
>TRBV11-2|TRBJ2-5|TRBD2|.
CASSLGASGSQETQYF
TGTGCCAGCAGCTTAGGAGCTAGCGGGAGTCAAGAGACCCAGTACTTC
>TRBV10-1|TRBJ2-2|.|.
CASSESSSGNTGELFF
TGCGCCAGCAGTGAGTCGAGTAGCGGGAACACCGGGGAGCTGTTTTTT
>TRBV5-1|TRBJ2-2|.|.
CASSLNWQGGTGELFF
TGCGCCAGCAGCTTGAATTGGCAGGGGGGAACCGGGGAGCTGTTTTTT
>TRBV9|TRBJ1-1|TRBD1|.
CASSDNQDREFFF
TGTGCCAGCAGCGATAACCAGGACAGGGAGTTTTTCTTT
>TRBV7-8|TRBJ2-3|TRBD2|.
CASSLDSGGAFGTDTQYF
TGTGCCAGCAGCTTAGATAGCGGGGGGGCCTTTGGCACAGATACGCAGTATTTT
>TRBV11-2|TRBJ2-1|.|.
CASSFRGGNEQFF
TGTGCCAGCAGCTTTCGAGGAGGGAATGAGCAGTTCTTC
>TRBV1|TRBJ2-3|.|.
CTSSEMGGHGDTQYF
TGCACCAGCAGCGAGATGGGGGGGCACGGAGATACGCAGTATTTT
>TRBV5-1|TRBJ2-5|.|.
CASSLDPGSETQYF
TGCGCCAGCAGCTTGGATCCGGGGTCCGAGACCCAGTACTTC
>TRBV19|TRBJ1-2|.|.
CASRLRRTNYGYTF
TGTGCCAGCCGACTCAGGAGGACGAACTATGGCTACACCTTC
>TRBV4-1|TRBJ2-5|TRBD1|.
CASSQVGQNQETQYF
TGCGCCAGCAGCCAAGTGGGACAGAACCAAGAGACCCAGTACTTC
>TRBV19|TRBJ1-5|.|.
CATRRGPNSNQPQHF
TGTGCCACAAGGAGGGGACCGAATAGCAATCAGCCCCAGCATTTT
>TRBV6-5|TRBJ1-1|.|.
CASSSGTLYTEAFF
TGTGCCAGCAGTTCAGGGACACTATACACTGAAGCTTTCTTT
>TRBV5-1|TRBJ2-7|.|.
CASSLNGRGAYEQYF
TGCGCCAGCAGCTTGAACGGCAGGGGAGCCTACGAGCAGTACTTC
>TRBV5-1|TRBJ2-2|TRBD1|.
CASSTGQGLVGELFF
TGCGCCAGCAGCACCGGACAGGGATTGGTCGGGGAGCTGTTTTTT
>TRBV5-1|TRBJ1-1|.|.
CASSLGQVGPSFF
TGCGCCAGCAGCTTGGGTCAGGTGGGGCCATCTTTCTTT
>TRBV5-1|TRBJ1-1|.|few
CASRGAGVNTEAFF
TGCGCCAGCAGGGGCGCGGGGGTGAACACTGAAGCTTTCTTT
>TRBV3-1/TRBV3-2|TRBJ2-7|.|.
CASSQDLASNEQYF
TGTGCCAGCAGCCAAGATCTAGCCAGTAACGAGCAGTACTTC
>TRBV11-2|TRBJ2-1|TRBD1|.
CASSSQRDRKYYEQFF
TGTGCCAGCAGTTCCCAACGGGACAGGAAATATTATGAGCAGTTCTTC